The TCR beta chain described here comes from a study of T and B cells in COVID-19 patients. Study-wide points: In COVID-19 patients, T cell receptor beta variable and joining gene use was reportedly strongly skewed.

This clonotype was seen a few times. Its target is not known. Each TRB amplification used about 250-550 ng of genomic DNA from blood. Multiplex PCR with BIOMED2 TRB-A/B primer pools amplified TRB rearrangements. TCRdb reanalysed the multiplex PCR reads using MiXCR and keeps one entry per CDR3 protein. The sample comprises around 15,000 distinct CDR3 sequences, roughly 29% of which are singletons, and approximately 1% rests with the top ten. The V and J ends lost 5 bases and 6 bases respectively, with 7 bases between them. CDR3 size: 11 residues. CDR1 is SGHRS, CDR2 YFSETQ, per germline. This clonotype was sampled from a human donor who had recovered from COVID-19. This sequence joins TRBV5-1 and TRBJ2-3; D ambiguous. The sample comprised blood. The CDR3 spells CASRVGDTQYF. The CDR3 nucleotides read TGCGCCAGCAGAGTGGGGGATACGCAGTATTTT.